A single T cell receptor (beta chain) is shown here with its context. Seattle-derived patients entered the study during active infection and were followed longitudinally. This sample was taken from a study of blood T cell repertoires in COVID-19. Study-level information: Nucleic acid was either cDNA or gDNA, and it came from T cells, B-cell-depleted T cells, or PBMCs.

The CDR3 has 14 residues. Germline V CDR1 and CDR2: MNHEY, SVGAGI. J was trimmed by 8 bases and V by 2 bases; bases with no gene match: 5. In the original analysis: Nucleated cell number was recorded as an estimate derived from reference gene primer amplification. Sequencing used immunoSEQ multiplex PCR; TCRdb keeps in-frame clones, though not all of them. That table furnishes V, J and clone size, whereas the DNA furnished D and trimming. This sample has 150,000 or so clones, with roughly three quarters found just once. V is TRBV6-5 and J is TRBJ1-5; 8 positions match TRBD1. This clonotype was obtained from a woman aged 65 to 85 with COVID-19, enrolled during active disease. Sequenced material: peripheral blood. CDR3: CASSYRTGMEPQHF. The CDR3 DNA reads TGTGCCAGCAGTTACAGGACAGGGATGGAGCCCCAGCATTTT.